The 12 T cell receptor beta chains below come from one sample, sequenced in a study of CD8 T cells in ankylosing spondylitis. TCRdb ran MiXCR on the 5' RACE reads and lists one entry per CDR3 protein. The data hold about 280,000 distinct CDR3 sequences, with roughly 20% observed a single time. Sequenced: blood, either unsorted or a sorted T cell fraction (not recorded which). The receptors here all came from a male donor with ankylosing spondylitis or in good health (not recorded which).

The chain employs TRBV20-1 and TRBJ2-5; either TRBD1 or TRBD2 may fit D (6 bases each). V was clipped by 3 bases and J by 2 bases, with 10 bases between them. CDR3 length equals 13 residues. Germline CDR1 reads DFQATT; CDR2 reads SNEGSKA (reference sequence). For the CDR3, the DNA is TGCAGTGCTAGGCGGGACATGCAAGAGACCCAGTACTTC. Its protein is CSARRDMQETQYF.

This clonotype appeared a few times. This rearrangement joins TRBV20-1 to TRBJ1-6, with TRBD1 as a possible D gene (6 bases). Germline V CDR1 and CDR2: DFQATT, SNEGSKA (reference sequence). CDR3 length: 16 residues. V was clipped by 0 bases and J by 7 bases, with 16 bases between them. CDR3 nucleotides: TGCAGTGCTAGAGATAGGGGGGGGCCCACGAATTCACCCCTCCACTTT. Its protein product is CSARDRGGPTNSPLHF.

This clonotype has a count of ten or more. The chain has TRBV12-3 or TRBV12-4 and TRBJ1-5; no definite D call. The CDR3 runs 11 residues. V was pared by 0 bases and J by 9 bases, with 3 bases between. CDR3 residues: CASSLAGPQHF. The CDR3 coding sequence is TGTGCCAGCAGTTTAGCGGGGCCCCAGCATTTT.

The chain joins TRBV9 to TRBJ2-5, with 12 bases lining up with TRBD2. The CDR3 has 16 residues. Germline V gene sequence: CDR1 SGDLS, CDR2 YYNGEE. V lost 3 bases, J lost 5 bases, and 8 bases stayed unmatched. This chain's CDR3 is CASSAGLAGQGETQYF. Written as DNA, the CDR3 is TGTGCCAGCAGCGCAGGACTAGCGGGACAGGGGGAGACCCAGTACTTC.

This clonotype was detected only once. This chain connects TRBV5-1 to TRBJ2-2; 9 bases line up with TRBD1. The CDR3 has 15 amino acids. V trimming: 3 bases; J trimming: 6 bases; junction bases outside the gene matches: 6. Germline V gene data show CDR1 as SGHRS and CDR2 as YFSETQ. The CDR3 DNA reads TGCGCCAGCAGCTCACAGGGGGCGGTCCCCGGGGAGCTGTTTTTT. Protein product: CASSSQGAVPGELFF.

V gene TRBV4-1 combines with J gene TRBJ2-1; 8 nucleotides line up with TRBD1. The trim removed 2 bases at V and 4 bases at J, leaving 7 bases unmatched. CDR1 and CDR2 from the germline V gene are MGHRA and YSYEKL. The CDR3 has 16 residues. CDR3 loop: CASSQKGRQGYNEQFF. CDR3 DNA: TGCGCCAGCAGCCAAAAAGGGCGACAGGGGTACAATGAGCAGTTCTTC.

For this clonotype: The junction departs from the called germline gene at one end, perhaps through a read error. The CDR3, as DNA: TGCGCCAGCAGCTTGGGAGGGCACATCGGCCACAACACCGGGGCGCTGTTTTTT. It codes for CASSLGGHIGHNTGALFF. V and J are TRBV5-1 and TRBJ2-2; D may correspond to TRBD1 or TRBD2 (5 bases each). The CDR3 consists of 18 residues. CDR1 is SGHRS and CDR2 is YFSETQ in the germline V gene. Together with reference TRBV5-1 and TRBJ2-2, the CDR3 gives the full variable domain: KAGVTQTPRYLIKTRGQQVTLSCSPISGHRSVSWYQQTPGQGLQFLFEYFSETQRNKGNFPGRFSGRQFSNSRSEMNVSTLELGDSALYLCASSLGGHIGHNTGALFFGEGSRLTVL.

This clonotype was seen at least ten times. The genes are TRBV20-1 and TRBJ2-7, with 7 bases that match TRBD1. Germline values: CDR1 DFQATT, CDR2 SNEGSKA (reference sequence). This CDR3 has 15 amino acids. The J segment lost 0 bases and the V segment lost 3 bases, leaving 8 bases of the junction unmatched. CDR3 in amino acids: CSASSTGPVSYEQYV. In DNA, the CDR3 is TGCAGTGCTAGTTCGACAGGGCCCGTCTCCTACGAGCAGTACGTC.

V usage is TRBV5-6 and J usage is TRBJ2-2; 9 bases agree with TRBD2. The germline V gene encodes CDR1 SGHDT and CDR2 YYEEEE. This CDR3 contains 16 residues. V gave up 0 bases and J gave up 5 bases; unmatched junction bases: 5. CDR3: CASSLVLAGDTGELFF. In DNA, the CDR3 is TGTGCCAGCAGCTTGGTTTTAGCGGGGGATACCGGGGAGCTGTTTTTT.

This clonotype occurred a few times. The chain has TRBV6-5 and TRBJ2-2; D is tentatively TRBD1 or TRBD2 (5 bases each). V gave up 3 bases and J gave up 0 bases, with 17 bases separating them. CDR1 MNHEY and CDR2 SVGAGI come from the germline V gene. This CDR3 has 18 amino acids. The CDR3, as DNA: TGTGCCAGCAGTTATCCGGGACGGAGACGCCCGAACACCGGGGAGCTGTTTTTT. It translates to CASSYPGRRRPNTGELFF.

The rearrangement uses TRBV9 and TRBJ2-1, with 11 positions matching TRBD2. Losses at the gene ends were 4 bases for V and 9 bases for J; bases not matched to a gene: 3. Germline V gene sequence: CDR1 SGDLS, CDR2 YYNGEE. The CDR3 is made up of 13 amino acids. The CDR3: CASSSTSGAEQFF. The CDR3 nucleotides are TGTGCCAGCAGCTCGACTAGCGGGGCTGAGCAGTTCTTC.

The CDR3 loop reads CATSSGRNTEAFF. CDR3 nucleotides: TGTGCCACCAGTTCAGGGCGCAACACTGAAGCTTTCTTT. The chain is built from TRBV24-1 and TRBJ1-1, with D possibly matching TRBD1 (5 bases). CDR3 length: 13 amino acids. Trimming removed 6 bases from V and 2 bases from J, with 9 bases in between. Germline CDR1 reads KGHDR; CDR2 reads SFDVKD.